These 5 T cell receptor beta chains came from one sample sequenced in a study of cytomegalovirus exposure and HLA in healthy donors. Both 60 Vbeta primers and 13 Jbeta primers went into the PCR. Method: immunoSEQ multiplex PCR; TCRdb's copy keeps in-frame clones and lacks some. Here the sample spans about 120,000 clones, approximately 67% being singletons. Sequenced: PBMCs. The receptors were sampled from a man in his late teens or twenties in good health and CMV-seronegative.

This clone was found a few times. The chain recombines TRBV7-8 with TRBJ2-2; D possibly corresponds to TRBD2 (5 bases). The CDR3 has 17 residues. V lost 1 base, J lost 6 bases, and 18 bases lay in between. CDR1 is SGHVS, CDR2 FQNEAQ, per germline. CDR3 residues: CASSLEAASIMAGELFF. CDR3 nucleotides: TGTGCCAGCAGCTTAGAAGCGGCGAGCATCATGGCCGGGGAGCTGTTTTTT.

The rearrangement uses TRBV6-1 and TRBJ1-1; D is unresolved. Trimming removed 4 bases at V and 10 bases at J, with 16 bases between. The CDR3 is made up of 13 amino acids. Germline values: CDR1 MNHNS, CDR2 SASEGT. The DNA for the CDR3 is TGTGCCAGCAGTGCGGCGGGCAAGGGCGCAGCTTTCTTT. It encodes CASSAAGKGAAFF.

This clone was found once. This chain connects TRBV19 to TRBJ1-2; 7 nucleotides align to TRBD1. Losses at the gene ends were 5 bases for V and 6 bases for J; bases not matched to a gene: 15. The CDR3 covers 16 residues. The V gene's germline CDR1 is LNHDA and CDR2 SQIVND (reference sequence). The chain's CDR3 is CASSSTRDRVLDGYTF. As DNA, the CDR3 is TGTGCCAGTAGTTCCACCCGAGACAGGGTGTTGGATGGCTACACCTTC.

This clone was observed a handful of times. This rearrangement joins TRBV18 to TRBJ1-4, with TRBD1 matching 7 bases. CDR3 length equals 13 residues. V was pared by 5 bases and J by 7 bases, with 4 bases of the junction left unmatched. Germline assignment: CDR1 KGHSH and CDR2 LQKENI. In nucleotides, the CDR3 is TGTGCCAGCTCAGACAGGGTTGGTGAAAAACTGTTTTTT. Encoded protein: CASSDRVGEKLFF. Looking up the rest from reference TRBV18 and TRBJ1-4 gives the full variable domain: NAGVMQNPRHLVRRRGQEARLRCSPMKGHSHVYWYRQLPEEGLKFMVYLQKENIIDESGMPKERFSAEFPKEGPSILRIQQVVRGDSAAYFCASSDRVGEKLFFGSGTQLSVL.

The rearrangement joins TRBV4-2 to TRBJ2-1, with TRBD1 matching 7 bases. Germline V gives CDR1 LGHNA, CDR2 YNFKEQ. The CDR3 has 17 residues. With 3 bases clipped from V and 2 bases from J, the junction kept 10 bases outside the gene matches. For the CDR3, the DNA is TGTGCCAGCAGCCAGTACATGACGGGACAGACCTACAATGAGCAGTTCTTC. Translation gives CASSQYMTGQTYNEQFF.